Below, one T cell receptor (beta chain) is given with its context. Sequence at one end of the junction differs from germline and may be a read error. This entry comes from a study of blood T cell repertoires in COVID-19. Study summary: Specimens from acute and convalescent COVID-19 originated in the United States, Italy and Spain.

In the authors' methods: Amplifying reference gene primers gave estimates of nucleated cell counts. Sequencing was performed with immunoSEQ multiplex PCR; in TCRdb, only in-frame clones are kept and a portion is missing. D and trimming come from the DNA, and the V and J calls and clone size come from that table. The data show fewer than 250,000 clones, approximately 86% seen once. Participants were aged roughly 18 to 90 years, lived in 20 to 25 US areas, and enrolled virtually. Donors were grouped by their self-reported clinical history. Sequenced sample: PBMCs or T cells enriched from blood (not recorded which). This clonotype originated in a woman in her twenties or thirties with acute COVID-19.

The CDR3 protein is CASGLTVNAGELFF. The CDR3 DNA sequence: TGTGCTAGTGGTTTGACGGTGAACGCCGGGGAGCTGTTTTTT. The chain uses TRBV12-5 and TRBJ2-2; no reliable D call. The CDR3 is 14 amino acids. The germline V gene has CDR1 LGHNT and CDR2 FRNRAP. Full variable domain (missing parts from reference TRBV12-5 and TRBJ2-2): DARVTQTPRHKVTEMGQEVTMRCQPILGHNTVFWYRQTMMQGLELLAYFRNRAPLDDSGMPKDRFSAEMPDATLATLKIQPSEPRDSAVYFCASGLTVNAGELFFGEGSRLTVL.